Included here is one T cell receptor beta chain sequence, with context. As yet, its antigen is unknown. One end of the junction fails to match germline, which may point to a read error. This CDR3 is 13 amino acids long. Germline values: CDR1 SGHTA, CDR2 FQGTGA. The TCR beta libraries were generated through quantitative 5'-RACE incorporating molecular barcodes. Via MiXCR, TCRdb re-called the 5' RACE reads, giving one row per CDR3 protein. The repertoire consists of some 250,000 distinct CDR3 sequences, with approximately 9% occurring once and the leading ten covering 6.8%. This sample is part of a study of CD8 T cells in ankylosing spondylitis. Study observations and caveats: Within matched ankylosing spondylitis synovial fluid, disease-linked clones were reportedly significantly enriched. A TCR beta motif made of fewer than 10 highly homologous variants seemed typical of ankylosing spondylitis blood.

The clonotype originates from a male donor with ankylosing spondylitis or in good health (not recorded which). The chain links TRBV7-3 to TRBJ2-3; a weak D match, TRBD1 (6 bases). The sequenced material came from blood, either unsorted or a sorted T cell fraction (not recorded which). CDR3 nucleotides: TGTGCCAGCAGTGGACAGAGCACAGATGCGCAGTATTTT. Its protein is CASSGQSTDAQYF.